This TCR beta chain was captured by sequencing in a study of cytomegalovirus exposure and HLA in healthy donors. General study findings and limits: According to the study, 150 to 200 TCR beta chains were cytomegalovirus-associated. In a later analysis, common viral pathogens appeared linked to several of the most significant clusters.

Researchers ran the PCR with 60 Vbeta and 13 Jbeta primers. TCRdb's table, derived via immunoSEQ multiplex PCR, lists solely in-frame clones and lacks some. Of about 270,000 clones in the sample, roughly two thirds were seen once. About this clone: The antigen remains unidentified.

The CDR3 length is 13 residues. Trimming pared 6 bases from V and 6 bases from J, leaving 13 bases between. Germline lookup yields CDR1 LNHDA and CDR2 SQIVND (reference sequence). The sample was PBMCs. This chain connects TRBV19 to TRBJ2-3; D perhaps matches TRBD1 (6 bases). The sequence was collected from a female donor in good health and CMV-seronegative. The CDR3 sequence: CASSPPGADTQYF. CDR3 nucleotides: TGTGCCAGTAGCCCCCCAGGGGCGGATACGCAGTATTTT.